The 17 T cell receptor beta chains presented below share a single source sample, sequenced in a study of regulatory T cells in long-lasting Graves disease. The TCR beta library used iRepertoire HTBI primers with Arm-PCR amplification of CDR3. TCRdb itself ran the multiplex PCR reads through MiXCR, one entry per CDR3 protein. This repertoire shows 200,000 to 250,000 distinct CDR3 sequences, roughly 19% found once; its top ten account for 10% to 15%. Time point in this sample: newly diagnosed GD, antithyroid drugs for less than 3 months. The TCR library used RNA extracted from PBMCs. The same sample was also studied in work on T cells in Graves' hyperthyroidism and ophthalmopathy.

The specimen was peripheral blood mononuclear cells (PBMCs), collected at new diagnosis, from a patient treated with antithyroid drugs. The receptor source for this set is a woman in her 30s with Graves disease.

There are a few counts of this clonotype. This chain joins TRBV19 and TRBJ1-2; 7 bases fit TRBD1. The trim removed 6 bases at V and 4 bases at J, leaving 11 bases unmatched. Germline CDR1 reads LNHDA; CDR2 reads SQIVND (reference sequence). The CDR3 consists of 15 residues. This CDR3 is CASRRQGDSSYGYTF. In DNA, the CDR3 is TGTGCCAGTAGAAGACAAGGGGACAGCTCCTATGGCTACACCTTC.

Many counts were recorded for this clonotype. The J gene is TRBJ2-7, the V gene TRBV16; D is uncertain. Germline V gives CDR1 KGHSY, CDR2 FQNENV. The CDR3 is made up of 15 amino acids. V gave up 0 bases and J gave up 2 bases, with 11 bases separating them. The CDR3 sequence: CASSQSIGDTYEQYF. The CDR3 region has the DNA TGTGCCAGCAGCCAATCAATCGGTGATACCTACGAGCAGTACTTC.

The table lists this clonotype with many counts. The J gene is TRBJ1-4, the V gene TRBV6-1; tentative D call: TRBD1 (6 bases). This CDR3 contains 15 residues. Germline loops: CDR1 MNHNS, CDR2 SASEGT. Trimming left V 6 bases short and J 4 bases short, with 15 bases between. This CDR3 reads CASSPDRSRNEKLFF. The CDR3 DNA reads as TGTGCCAGCAGCCCCGACAGGTCCCGTAATGAAAAACTGTTTTTT.

This clonotype occurred many times. The J gene is TRBJ1-2, the V gene TRBV3-1; D is undetermined. This CDR3 comprises 14 residues. Germline lookup yields CDR1 LGHDT and CDR2 YNNKEL (reference sequence). V was pared by 5 bases and J by 4 bases, with 14 bases between. The CDR3 region is CASSKANSPYGYTF. The DNA of the CDR3 is TGTGCCAGCAGCAAAGCCAACAGCCCCTATGGCTACACCTTC.

V usage is TRBV2 and J usage is TRBJ2-1, with 7 positions matching TRBD1. The V gene's germline CDR1 is SNHLY and CDR2 FYNNEI. Germline trimming cut 2 bases from V and 7 bases from J; bases unmatched to any gene: 8. The CDR3 is 15 residues long. DNA of the CDR3: TGTGCCAGCAGTGAAAGGGACAGAGGAAGAAATGAGCAGTTCTTC. Translated: CASSERDRGRNEQFF. Full variable domain (rest looked up from reference TRBV2 and TRBJ2-1): EPEVTQTPSHQVTQMGQEVILRCVPISNHLYFYWYRQILGQKVEFLVSFYNNEISEKSEIFDDQFSVERPDGSNFTLKIRSTKLEDSAMYFCASSERDRGRNEQFFGPGTRLTVL.

This clonotype was observed many times. V gene TRBV12-3 or TRBV12-4 combines with J gene TRBJ2-4; D may be TRBD2 (5 bases). The CDR3 length is 15 residues. The V end lost 8 bases, the J end lost 6 bases, and 20 bases lay between the germline ends. Here the CDR3 DNA reads TGTGCCAGCTCCGCAGGTGCGGCGGGTGGAAACATTCAGTACTTC. It is translated as CASSAGAAGGNIQYF.

The gene calls are TRBV28 and TRBJ1-1, with TRBD1 identical over 8 bases. The CDR3 contains 15 residues. Germline assignment: CDR1 MDHEN and CDR2 SYDVKM. Unmatched junction bases numbered 13, after V lost 6 bases and J lost 7 bases. The CDR3 loop reads CASRSQGALDHEAFF. Written as DNA, the CDR3 is TGTGCCAGCAGGTCGCAGGGGGCGCTTGACCATGAAGCTTTCTTT.

This clonotype was found many times. The genes are TRBV13 and TRBJ1-5; D gene uncertain. The CDR3 loop spans 14 amino acids. Trimming left V 0 bases short and J 3 bases short, with 6 bases between. CDR1 and CDR2 from the germline V gene are PRHDT and FYEKMQ (reference sequence). CDR3 nucleotide sequence: TGTGCCAGCAGCTTAGGACAGTTCAATCAGCCCCAGCATTTT. Translation gives CASSLGQFNQPQHF.

This clonotype occurred many times. The V and J genes are TRBV6-5 and TRBJ2-7, with 9 positions matching TRBD1. V shed 4 bases and J 4 bases; nucleotides not matched to a gene: 5. The CDR3 runs to 14 residues. Germline V gene lookup returns CDR1 MNHEY and CDR2 SVGAGI. The DNA of the CDR3 is TGTGCCAGCAGTTTAAGACAGGGGGGATACGAGCAGTACTTC. This codes for CASSLRQGGYEQYF.

The sample holds many counts of this clonotype. This chain connects TRBV2 to TRBJ2-2; D is undetermined. Deletions cut 6 bases from V and 5 bases from J, with 10 bases between. CDR1 is SNHLY and CDR2 is FYNNEI in the germline V gene. The CDR3 extends over 13 amino acids. In nucleotides, the CDR3 is TGTGCCAGCAGCTCCGCACCGACCGGGGAGCTGTTTTTT. Amino acids: CASSSAPTGELFF.

This clonotype was seen many times. The chain uses TRBV6-2 or TRBV6-3 and TRBJ2-1; the D gene is possibly TRBD2 (6 bases). The germline V gene has CDR1 MNHEY and CDR2 SVGEGT. The CDR3 sequence is 14 residues long. The V and J ends lost 0 bases and 5 bases respectively, with 8 bases between them. The CDR3 loop reads CASSYSRTNNEQFF. CDR3 in DNA: TGTGCCAGCAGTTACTCGAGGACTAACAATGAGCAGTTCTTC.

This clonotype was seen repeatedly, ten times or more. The rearrangement joins TRBV27 to TRBJ1-5; 11 positions match TRBD1. CDR1 and CDR2 (germline): MNHEY, SMNVEV (reference sequence). This CDR3 region has 17 residues. V lost 6 bases, J lost 4 bases, and 11 bases stayed unmatched. The CDR3 here is CASSPVVGTGGNQPQHF. CDR3 nucleotides: TGTGCCAGCAGCCCCGTCGTAGGGACAGGGGGTAATCAGCCCCAGCATTTT.

This chain connects TRBV2 to TRBJ2-3, with TRBD2 matching over 9 bases. J was trimmed by 3 bases and V by 4 bases; bases with no gene match: 14. CDR1 SNHLY and CDR2 FYNNEI come from the germline V gene. The CDR3 runs 18 residues. The CDR3 spells CASSAIAGVVTQTDTQYF. CDR3 nucleotides: TGTGCCAGCAGTGCAATAGCGGGAGTCGTTACCCAAACAGATACGCAGTATTTT.

Many counts were recorded for this clonotype. The chain joins TRBV28 to TRBJ1-5, with TRBD1 identical over 12 bases. This CDR3 is built from 16 residues. Germline V gives CDR1 MDHEN, CDR2 SYDVKM. J was trimmed by 4 bases and V by 6 bases; bases with no gene match: 7. The chain's CDR3 is CASSVRDRGRNQPQHF. Written as DNA, the CDR3 is TGTGCCAGCAGCGTCCGGGACAGGGGGCGGAATCAGCCCCAGCATTTT.

This chain uses TRBV27 with TRBJ1-2; D is undetermined. CDR1 and CDR2 (germline): MNHEY, SMNVEV (reference sequence). Trimming took 0 bases from V and 0 from J, leaving 11 bases between them. CDR3 length equals 16 residues. CDR3 DNA sequence: TGTGCCAGCAGTTTATCGTTGGGCGTTGCTAACTATGGCTACACCTTC. Its protein is CASSLSLGVANYGYTF.

As for this clonotype: A read error may explain this, as a much larger clone is one base away. CDR3 in amino acids: CASSMSGPPTYF. The CDR3 DNA is TGTGCCAGTAGTATGAGCGGGCCCCCGACGTATTTT. The chain combines TRBV19 with TRBJ2-3, with TRBD2 as a possible D gene (6 bases). Trimming cost V 3 bases and J 14 bases, with 15 bases left between them. The CDR3 has 12 amino acids. Per the germline V gene, CDR1 is LNHDA and CDR2 is SQIVND (reference sequence).

In this sample, this clonotype turned up many times. This chain uses TRBV28 with TRBJ2-7, with D perhaps TRBD1 (6 bases). Germline V gene data show CDR1 as MDHEN and CDR2 as SYDVKM. The CDR3 contains 13 residues. The germline V and J ends were trimmed by 6 bases and 2 bases, with 11 bases remaining between them. Written as DNA, the CDR3 is TGTGCCAGCAGGCAGGGGAGCCCCTACGAGCAGTACTTC. Translated: CASRQGSPYEQYF.